The 15 T cell receptor beta chains given below trace back to one sample, sequenced in a study of OX40 agonist ivuxolimab in advanced cancers. Assay used: immunoSEQ multiplex PCR; TCRdb lists only in-frame clones, some missing. The table lists some 99,000 clones, 94% of them singletons. The sequencing used CD4+ or CD8+ T cells sorted from blood, collected in a trial of the OX40 agonist ivuxolimab. Source of these receptors: an adult with an advanced solid tumor such as melanoma, head and neck, liver or kidney cancer.

CDR3 residues: CASRGTSGNTDTQYF. CDR3 DNA sequence: TGTGCCAGCAGAGGGACTAGCGGTAACACAGATACGCAGTATTTT. The V gene is TRBV5-6, the J gene TRBJ2-3; TRBD2 matches 11 bases. There are 15 residues in the CDR3. V lost 5 bases and J lost 2; bases outside the gene matches: 4. The germline V gene encodes CDR1 SGHDT and CDR2 YYEEEE.

The rearrangement joins TRBV18 to TRBJ1-1, with unresolved D. The CDR3 totals 14 residues. Germline values: CDR1 KGHSH, CDR2 LQKENI. Trimming took 2 bases from V and 0 from J, leaving 7 bases between them. The CDR3 protein is CASSPAAVNTEAFF. CDR3 DNA sequence: TGTGCCAGCTCACCAGCGGCGGTGAACACTGAAGCTTTCTTT.

The chain employs TRBV5-4 and TRBJ2-3; D may be TRBD1 or TRBD2 (5 bases each). Germline V gene data show CDR1 as SGHNT and CDR2 as YYREEE (reference sequence). The germline V and J ends were trimmed by 1 base and 0 bases, with 12 bases remaining between them. This CDR3 has 16 amino acids. The CDR3: CASSLPGASSTDTQYF. DNA for the CDR3: TGTGCCAGCAGCTTGCCCGGGGCAAGTAGCACAGATACGCAGTATTTT.

The chain uses TRBV5-3 and TRBJ1-6; D gene ambiguous. TRBV5-3 is an open reading frame, and its role is uncertain. The CDR3 loop spans 14 amino acids. V was pared by 3 bases and J by 7 bases, with 11 bases between. CDR3 sequence (DNA): TGTGCCAGAAGCTGGAGGGTGGAGAATTCACCCCTCCACTTT. Translating gives CARSWRVENSPLHF.

The chain carries TRBV19 and TRBJ1-5, with 7 bases fitting TRBD1. Trimming took 5 bases from V and 2 from J; bases not matched to a gene: 3. From germline, CDR1 is LNHDA and CDR2 SQIVND (reference sequence). This CDR3 comprises 14 residues. The CDR3 spells CASSSTGGNQPQHF. Written as DNA, the CDR3 is TGTGCCAGTAGTTCTACAGGGGGCAATCAGCCCCAGCATTTT.

This clone was seen a handful of times. The rearrangement links TRBV7-2 to TRBJ1-6; unclear D gene. CDR3 length: 13 amino acids. Trimming took 2 bases from V and 9 from J, leaving 8 bases between them. Per germline, CDR1 SGHTA and CDR2 FQGNSA. The CDR3 sequence is CASSLQAASPLHF. The CDR3 DNA reads TGTGCCAGCAGCTTACAGGCAGCTTCACCCCTCCACTTT.

This clone was seen once. The rearrangement joins TRBV25-1 to TRBJ2-1, with 11 bases matching TRBD1. There are 16 residues in the CDR3. Unmatched junction bases numbered 12, after V lost 5 bases and J lost 9 bases. CDR1 is MGHDK, CDR2 SYGVNS, per germline. The CDR3 spells CASSHTMGQGGIEQFF. The CDR3 DNA reads as TGTGCCAGCAGTCATACTATGGGACAGGGGGGTATTGAGCAGTTCTTC. The entire variable domain, with the rest obtained from reference TRBV25-1 and TRBJ2-1, is as follows: EADIYQTPRYLVIGTGKKITLECSQTMGHDKMYWYQQDPGMELHLIHYSYGVNSTEKGDLSSESTVSRIRTEHFPLTLESARPSHTSQYLCASSHTMGQGGIEQFFGPGTRLTVL.

This chain uses TRBV16 with TRBJ1-1; D might be TRBD1 (6 bases). This CDR3 has 15 amino acids. V dropped 6 bases and J dropped 4 bases, with 18 bases sitting between them. Germline V gene sequence: CDR1 KGHSY, CDR2 FQNENV. CDR3 DNA sequence: TGTGCCAGCAGACAACAGGGTGTCGTTGGCACTGAAGCTTTCTTT. Translation: CASRQQGVVGTEAFF. The full variable domain, in which reference TRBV16 and TRBJ1-1 provide the parts outside the CDR3, is GEEVAQTPKHLVRGEGQKAKLYCAPIKGHSYVFWYQQVLKNEFKFLISFQNENVFDETGMPKERFSAKCLPNSPCSLEIQATKLEDSAVYFCASRQQGVVGTEAFFGQGTRLTVV.

The CDR3 spells CASSSRRLDGNSPLHF. The CDR3 nucleotides read TGTGCCAGCAGTTCGAGGCGTTTGGATGGGAATTCACCCCTCCACTTT. The V and J genes are TRBV6-5 and TRBJ1-6; no firm D call. The germline gives CDR1 MNHEY, CDR2 SVGAGI. This CDR3 spans 16 amino acids. The V end was cut by 4 bases, the J end by 7 bases, with 17 bases between.

The chain links TRBV10-1 to TRBJ2-1; TRBD1 agrees at 9 bases. CDR1 is WNHNN, CDR2 SYGVQD, per germline (reference sequence). With V trimmed by 6 bases and J by 7 bases, 37 bases remained unmatched. The CDR3 contains 24 residues. This CDR3 reads CASRLNRGRVVLEGTTHPGNEQFF. For the CDR3, the DNA is TGCGCCAGCAGGTTGAACAGGGGGCGCGTGGTGCTAGAGGGTACCACCCATCCAGGAAATGAGCAGTTCTTC.

The genes are TRBV28 and TRBJ1-2, with a weak D call TRBD1 (5 bases). CDR3 length equals 16 residues. CDR1 and CDR2 (germline): MDHEN, SYDVKM. V was pared by 4 bases and J by 4 bases, with 19 bases between. The DNA for the CDR3 is TGTGCCAGCAGTTCCCTCCGGAGGGCCCAGGGCTATGGCTACACCTTC. It codes for CASSSLRRAQGYGYTF.

Points on this clone: The junction does not match germline at one end; this may be a read error. The same CDR3 is also encoded by other DNA sequences in this sample. The V and J genes are TRBV6-6 and TRBJ2-5; the D gene is possibly TRBD1 (6 bases). The CDR3 loop spans 15 amino acids. Germline assignment: CDR1 MNHNY and CDR2 SVGAGI (reference sequence). CDR3 sequence (DNA): TGTGCCAGCAGTTCCGGACAGAATTACCAAGAAACCCAGTACTTC. Protein sequence: CASSSGQNYQETQYF.

The chain couples TRBV11-2 to TRBJ1-1, with D tentatively TRBD1 (5 bases). With 3 bases removed from V and 4 bases from J, the gap between germline ends came to 12 bases. The CDR3 consists of 14 residues. Germline CDR1 reads SGHAT; CDR2 reads FQNNGV. The CDR3 reads CASSFPGGATEAFF. The DNA for the CDR3 is TGTGCCAGCAGCTTTCCTGGTGGGGCCACTGAAGCTTTCTTT.

The chain carries TRBV7-9 and TRBJ1-4; 7 positions match TRBD1. Unmatched junction bases numbered 4, after V lost 1 base and J lost 5 bases. The CDR3 has 15 residues. Per germline, CDR1 SEHNR and CDR2 FQNEAQ (reference sequence). In DNA form, the CDR3 reads TGTGCCAGCAGCTTAGGGGGACAGCTAAATGAAAAACTGTTTTTT. Protein sequence: CASSLGGQLNEKLFF.

This clone came up once. The chain links TRBV30 to TRBJ2-3; D ambiguous. The V end lost 3 bases, the J end lost 2 bases, and 6 bases lay between the germline ends. Germline assignment: CDR1 GTSNPN and CDR2 SVGIG (reference sequence). The CDR3 is 12 residues long. The CDR3: CAWRKHTDTQYF. In DNA, the CDR3 is TGTGCCTGGAGAAAACACACAGATACGCAGTATTTT.